This is a list of T cell receptor beta chains from one sample in a study of blood T cell repertoires in COVID-19. The repertoire was sequenced with immunoSEQ multiplex PCR; TCRdb's copy has only in-frame clones and lacks some. The table has approximately 88,000 clones, roughly nine tenths seen once. The specimen sequenced was peripheral blood. These receptors were taken from a male donor with acute or convalescent COVID-19. Each CDR3 is given with its conserved first and last residue. D genes are given only for firm matches. Size values are once, few and many counts, or a class for expanded clones, and some rows have none.

d_gene	v_gene	len	abundance	j_gene	CDR3aa	CDR3nt
NA	TRBV4-2	16	NA	TRBJ2-3	CASSQDARDFTDTQYF	TGTGCCAGCAGCCAAGACGCAAGGGACTTCACAGATACGCAGTATTTT
NA	TRBV24-1	16	NA	TRBJ2-5	CATSDPSRGVQETQYF	TGTGCCACCAGTGATCCTTCGCGCGGGGTCCAAGAGACCCAGTACTTC
NA	TRBV28	14	NA	TRBJ2-7	CASTPDRAAYEQYF	TGTGCCAGCACCCCCGACAGAGCCGCATACGAGCAGTACTTC
TRBD2	TRBV25-1	15	NA	TRBJ2-5	CASSAPIPGGETQYF	TGTGCCAGCAGTGCGCCTATCCCGGGGGGGGAGACCCAGTACTTC
NA	TRBV19	16	NA	TRBJ1-4	CASSPQGWETNEKLFF	TGTGCCAGTAGTCCACAGGGATGGGAGACTAATGAAAAACTGTTTTTT
TRBD1	TRBV4-2	15	few	TRBJ1-2	CASSPRTGTVNGYTF	TGTGCCAGCAGCCCCCGGACAGGGACAGTTAATGGCTACACCTTC
TRBD1	TRBV19	17	NA	TRBJ1-5	CASSSYRDRGLNQPQHF	TGTGCCAGTAGTAGCTACCGGGACAGGGGACTTAATCAGCCCCAGCATTTT
NA	TRBV6-5	12	NA	TRBJ1-1	CASSRGQGEAFF	TGTGCCAGCAGCAGAGGCCAGGGCGAAGCTTTCTTT
NA	TRBV6-5	10	NA	TRBJ2-5	CASNRETQYF	TGTGCCAGCAACAGGGAGACCCAGTACTTC
TRBD1	TRBV18	15	NA	TRBJ1-6	CASSPPTGVGSPLHF	TGTGCCAGCTCACCACCGACAGGGGTGGGATCACCCCTCCACTTT
TRBD2	TRBV4-2	18	NA	TRBJ2-3	CASSQGSSGGPSTDTQYF	TGTGCCAGCAGCCAAGGGTCTAGCGGGGGGCCTAGCACAGATACGCAGTATTTT
NA	TRBV28	14	few	TRBJ1-6	CASSTPDSYSPLHF	TGTGCCAGCAGTACCCCGGACAGTTATTCACCCCTCCACTTT
NA	TRBV5-1	12	NA	TRBJ2-7	CASSFDSYEQYF	TGCGCCAGCAGCTTTGACAGCTACGAGCAGTACTTC
TRBD2	TRBV30	13	NA	TRBJ2-7	CAWTSGSSYEQYF	TGTGCCTGGACTAGCGGGTCCTCCTACGAGCAGTACTTC
NA	TRBV5-1	13	NA	TRBJ2-3	CASSLAGTDTQYF	TGCGCCAGCAGCTTGGCTGGCACAGATACGCAGTATTTT
NA	TRBV2	15	NA	TRBJ1-5	CASSESGDFNQPQHF	TGTGCCAGCAGTGAGTCGGGGGATTTCAATCAGCCCCAGCATTTT
NA	TRBV7-9	14	NA	TRBJ1-4	CASKLGTHNEKLFF	TGTGCCAGCAAACTCGGGACTCATAATGAAAAACTGTTTTTT
TRBD2	TRBV5-1	15	NA	TRBJ2-7	CASSTGLAGTYEQYF	TGCGCCAGCAGCACGGGACTAGCGGGGACTTACGAGCAGTACTTC
NA	TRBV5-1	13	NA	TRBJ2-5	CASSLGQQETQYF	TGCGCCAGCAGCTTGGGGCAGCAAGAGACCCAGTACTTC
NA	TRBV29-1	14	NA	TRBJ1-1	CSVERGTDRMGAFF	TGCAGCGTTGAAAGGGGTACAGACCGAATGGGAGCTTTCTTT
TRBD1	TRBV6-5	13	NA	TRBJ1-3	CATPNRGGNTIYF	TGTGCCACCCCTAACAGGGGTGGAAACACCATATATTTT
NA	TRBV3-1/TRBV3-2	16	NA	TRBJ1-4	CASSQTLNGANEKLFF	TGTGCCAGCAGCCAGACCCTCAACGGGGCTAATGAAAAACTGTTTTTT
TRBD1	TRBV2	14	NA	TRBJ2-5	CASSDRTGQETQYF	TGTGCCAGCAGTGACAGGACAGGCCAAGAGACCCAGTACTTC
NA	TRBV5-4	11	NA	TRBJ1-2	CASSLTGGYTF	TGTGCCAGCAGCTTAACGGGAGGCTACACCTTC
NA	TRBV11-2	13	NA	TRBJ2-7	CASGRAGPSGQYF	TGTGCCAGCGGACGAGCAGGGCCCTCGGGGCAGTACTTC
NA	TRBV7-9	16	NA	TRBJ1-1	CASSSGTGRGTTEAFF	TGTGCCAGCAGCTCGGGTACGGGGCGCGGGACCACTGAAGCTTTCTTT
NA	TRBV5-5	14	NA	TRBJ1-4	CASSSGATNEKLFF	TGTGCCAGCAGCTCCGGAGCAACTAATGAAAAACTGTTTTTT
NA	TRBV9	14	NA	TRBJ1-1	CASSIHSQGTEAFF	TGTGCCAGCAGCATCCATTCACAGGGAACTGAAGCTTTCTTT
NA	TRBV30	14	NA	TRBJ1-6	CAWSVEGGGSPLHF	TGTGCCTGGAGTGTGGAAGGGGGGGGGTCACCCCTCCACTTT
TRBD2	TRBV2	12	NA	TRBJ2-7	CASSVLAGEQYF	TGTGCCAGCAGTGTGTTAGCGGGGGAGCAGTACTTC
NA	TRBV6-5	13	NA	TRBJ1-1	CASSGAMNTEAFF	TGTGCCAGCAGCGGAGCTATGAACACTGAAGCTTTCTTT
TRBD1	TRBV27	13	NA	TRBJ2-4	CASDRGQENIQYF	TGTGCCAGCGACAGGGGCCAGGAAAACATTCAGTACTTC
TRBD1	TRBV19	15	NA	TRBJ1-2	CASSVNRGTNYGYTF	TGTGCCAGTAGTGTCAACAGGGGGACTAACTATGGCTACACCTTC
NA	TRBV28	15	NA	TRBJ1-5	CASSLTGFSNQPQHF	TGTGCCAGCAGTTTAACAGGGTTCAGCAATCAGCCCCAGCATTTT
TRBD1	TRBV15	14	NA	TRBJ1-4	CATSTWDRGQKLFF	TGTGCCACCAGCACATGGGACAGGGGGCAAAAACTGTTTTTT
NA	TRBV4-2	9	few	TRBJ1-4	CAGGEKLFF	TGTGCCGGGGGGGAAAAACTGTTTTTT
NA	TRBV7-9	14	NA	TRBJ1-5	CASSFDRKDQPQHF	TGTGCCAGCAGCTTTGACAGGAAGGACCAGCCCCAGCATTTT
NA	TRBV5-1	14	NA	TRBJ2-1	CASASAGSYNEQFF	TGCGCCAGCGCCTCGGCGGGATCCTACAATGAGCAGTTCTTC
TRBD1	TRBV7-6	15	NA	TRBJ1-1	CASSQGQIGSTEAFF	TGTGCCAGCAGCCAGGGACAGATTGGCAGCACTGAAGCTTTCTTT
NA	TRBV6-5	15	NA	TRBJ1-1	CASSYSAPQGTEAFF	TGTGCCAGCAGTTACTCTGCTCCCCAGGGCACTGAAGCTTTCTTT
NA	TRBV9	14	NA	TRBJ2-5	CASSVEGRAGTQYF	TGTGCCAGCAGCGTAGAGGGAAGGGCGGGGACCCAGTACTTC
NA	TRBV6-6	15	NA	TRBJ1-1	CASRLPSGMNTEAFF	TGTGCCAGCAGGCTCCCGAGCGGGATGAACACTGAAGCTTTCTTT
NA	TRBV28	15	NA	TRBJ1-5	CASSLGGSGNQPQHF	TGTGCCAGCAGTTTAGGGGGCTCGGGCAATCAGCCCCAGCATTTT
NA	TRBV5-4	15	once	TRBJ2-5	CASSRGTPRLATQYF	TGTGCCAGCAGCCGCGGGACCCCCCGTTTGGCGACCCAGTACTTC
NA	TRBV7-3	13	NA	TRBJ2-2	CASSQGGTGELFF	TGTGCCAGCAGTCAAGGGGGAACCGGGGAGCTGTTTTTT
NA	TRBV7-2	13	NA	TRBJ1-5	CASSPRGNQPQHF	TGTGCCAGCAGCCCCAGGGGCAATCAGCCCCAGCATTTT